Listed below are T cell receptor beta chains from one sample, sequenced in a study of blood T cell repertoires in COVID-19. Some clones are missing from TCRdb's copy, which holds only in-frame ones; the method was immunoSEQ multiplex PCR. The sample shows under 250,000 clones, roughly 84% of them seen only once. The sample consisted of peripheral blood. The receptors shown here come from a woman aged 80 or over with acute or convalescent COVID-19. CDR3s include the opening cysteine and the closing phenylalanine or tryptophan. The D gene is left open where the match is weak. Clone size, where shown, is once, few, many, or a class for clones that have expanded.

clone_size j_call d_call v_call cdr3_aa cdr3_nt
- TRBJ2-3 TRBD2 TRBV28 CASSFGLAGVTSTDTQYF TGTGCCAGCAGTTTTGGGCTAGCGGGGGTTACTAGCACAGATACGCAGTATTTT
- TRBJ1-4 - TRBV5-8 CASRRGPNEKLFF TGTGCCAGCAGAAGGGGTCCTAATGAAAAACTGTTTTTT
few TRBJ1-5 - TRBV28 CAVASNQPQHF TGTGCCGTAGCATCCAATCAGCCCCAGCATTTT
- TRBJ1-1 - TRBV19 CASSIIPPRGAEAFF TGTGCCAGTAGTATAATCCCCCCTCGCGGGGCTGAAGCTTTCTTT
- TRBJ1-1 - TRBV6-1 CASSERVFNEAFF TGTGCCAGCAGTGAACGGGTGTTCAATGAAGCTTTCTTT
- TRBJ2-7 - TRBV15 CATSRDEARGTEQYF TGTGCCACCAGCAGAGATGAGGCCAGGGGAACGGAGCAGTACTTC
- TRBJ1-1 - TRBV6-6 CASSPWGAEAFF TGTGCCAGCAGCCCTTGGGGGGCTGAAGCTTTCTTT
- TRBJ1-4 - TRBV11-3 CASSHSGSTNEKLFF TGTGCCAGCAGTCACAGCGGTTCAACTAATGAAAAACTGTTTTTT
- TRBJ1-4 - TRBV5-8 CASSLRGNNEKLFF TGTGCCAGCAGCTTGAGGGGGAATAATGAAAAACTGTTTTTT
- TRBJ2-1 - TRBV5-1 CASSLESSPRNEQFF TGCGCCAGCAGCTTGGAATCTAGTCCCCGCAATGAGCAGTTCTTC
- TRBJ1-6 - TRBV19 CASSIVGSAPNSPLHF TGTGCCAGTAGTATAGTAGGTTCAGCGCCAAATTCACCCCTCCACTTT
- TRBJ2-1 - TRBV27 CASSFSSGRQYNEQFF TGTGCCAGCAGTTTCTCCAGCGGGCGACAGTACAATGAGCAGTTCTTC
- TRBJ2-3 TRBD2 TRBV7-2 CASSLRASGRDTQYF TGTGCCAGCAGCTTGAGGGCTAGCGGGCGCGATACGCAGTATTTT
- TRBJ1-1 TRBD1 TRBV11-2 CASSLQGQGPTEAFF TGTGCCAGCAGCTTACAGGGACAGGGTCCCACTGAAGCTTTCTTT
- TRBJ1-4 - TRBV2 CASSETAGDEKLFF TGTGCCAGCAGTGAGACGGCGGGGGATGAAAAACTGTTTTTT